This TCR beta chain was obtained from a study of PD-1 blockade in classical Hodgkin lymphoma. Overall study results and limits: Diversity in CD4+ TCRs, unlike that measured in CD8+ TCRs, had risen significantly by C4D1.

Brentuximab vedotin exposure varied among the patients, all of whom had relapsed after autologous stem cell transplantation. TCRdb's table, derived via immunoSEQ multiplex PCR, lists solely in-frame clones and lacks some. The profile shows tens of thousands of clones, about nine tenths of them singletons. V lost 1 base and J 0 bases, leaving 10 bases between the germline ends. The CDR3 runs to 16 residues. Germline V lookup: CDR1 MNHEY, CDR2 SMNVEV (reference sequence). A note on this clone: Its specificity is unknown.

The source was peripheral blood mononuclear cells (PBMCs), collected at baseline. The rearrangement links TRBV27 to TRBJ2-1; D uncertain. The sequence derives from a human donor with classical Hodgkin lymphoma. As DNA, the CDR3 is TGTGCCAGCAGTTTATATCACTCTAGCTCCTACAATGAGCAGTTCTTC. Protein product: CASSLYHSSSYNEQFF.